Following are 9 T cell receptor beta chains from one sample sequenced in a study of blood T cell repertoires in COVID-19. Here immunoSEQ multiplex PCR was the method, and the copy in TCRdb shows in-frame clones only, minus some. The table has about 210,000 clones, approximately 90% seen once. The sequenced material came from peripheral blood. The receptors shown here come from a man aged 25 to 40 with acute or convalescent COVID-19.

The chain carries TRBV7-9 and TRBJ1-3; 10 bases fit TRBD1. The germline gives CDR1 SEHNR, CDR2 FQNEAQ (reference sequence). The CDR3 sequence is 18 residues long. Trimming cost V 5 bases and J 4 bases; bases outside gene matches: 14. In nucleotides, the CDR3 is TGTGCCAGCAGCACCCCCCTAGGGACAGGGGTGCCCGGAAACACCATATATTTT. The encoded protein is CASSTPLGTGVPGNTIYF.

The rearrangement uses TRBV5-4 and TRBJ2-7; 13 bases line up with TRBD2. The CDR3 loop spans 16 amino acids. The V and J ends lost 3 bases and 2 bases, in that order; junction bases with no gene match: 5. CDR1 and CDR2 (germline): SGHNT, YYREEE (reference sequence). CDR3 DNA: TGTGCCAGCAGCTCCACTAGCGGGGGGGCCCCCTACGAGCAGTACTTC. Translation: CASSSTSGGAPYEQYF.

The chain joins TRBV27 to TRBJ2-7, with D possibly matching TRBD2 (6 bases). The V end was cut by 6 bases, the J end by 5 bases, with 11 bases between. The CDR3 contains 12 residues. In germline, CDR1 is MNHEY, CDR2 SMNVEV (reference sequence). CDR3 in amino acids: CASSPSGDEQYF. The CDR3 DNA follows: TGTGCCAGCAGCCCATCGGGGGACGAGCAGTACTTC.

The rearrangement links TRBV4-1 to TRBJ1-1, with 9 bases fitting TRBD1. J was trimmed by 8 bases and V by 4 bases; bases with no gene match: 5. The germline CDR1 and CDR2 sequences are MGHRA and YSYEKL. The CDR3 extends over 13 amino acids. The CDR3 sequence is CASSLNGQGEAFF. The CDR3 DNA reads as TGCGCCAGCAGCCTCAACGGACAGGGGGAAGCTTTCTTT.

Written as DNA, the CDR3 is TGTGCCAGCAGCCGTAACAGGGCAACTAATGAAAAACTGTTTTTT. It is translated as CASSRNRATNEKLFF. This chain joins TRBV6-5 and TRBJ1-4; tentatively, D is TRBD1 (6 bases). CDR3 size: 15 residues. The germline CDR1 and CDR2 sequences are MNHEY and SVGAGI. Trimming shortened V by 6 bases and J by 0 bases, and 11 bases separated the two germline ends.

The chain combines TRBV3-1 (or the pseudogene TRBV3-2) with TRBJ2-5; 7 bases map to TRBD1. V dropped 6 bases and J dropped 4; count of bases not matched to a gene: 8. The CDR3 length is 14 residues. In germline, CDR1 is LGHDT, CDR2 YNNKEL (reference sequence). The CDR3 spells CASSLRGSGETQYF. As DNA, the CDR3 is TGTGCCAGCAGTCTCAGGGGGAGTGGAGAGACCCAGTACTTC.

This clone was detected once. The rearrangement links TRBV2 to TRBJ2-7, with 8 bases identical to TRBD2. The CDR3 extends over 19 amino acids. Trimming cost V 0 bases and J 3 bases; bases outside gene matches: 16. From germline, CDR1 is SNHLY and CDR2 FYNNEI. The CDR3 DNA reads as TGTGCCAGCAGTGAAGCCAGGCCGGGAGGGCCTCGCTATGACTACGAGCAGTACTTC. Translating gives CASSEARPGGPRYDYEQYF.

V is TRBV6-5 and J is TRBJ1-3; 9 bases are a match to TRBD1. Germline V gives CDR1 MNHEY, CDR2 SVGAGI. This CDR3 spans 14 amino acids. Trimming at V came to 5 bases and at J to 8 bases, leaving 7 bases not matched to a gene. The CDR3 DNA reads TGTGCCAGCAGTCCGCCGGGACAGGGACACACCATATATTTT. This gives the protein CASSPPGQGHTIYF.

The rearrangement links TRBV7-2 to TRBJ1-6; no reliable D call. Trimming took off 5 bases at V and 5 bases at J, with 16 bases between the two ends. CDR1 is SGHTA and CDR2 is FQGNSA in the germline V gene. The CDR3 has 16 residues. The CDR3: CASSRMLNRDNSPLHF. CDR3 DNA sequence: TGTGCCAGCAGCCGGATGTTAAACAGAGATAATTCACCCCTCCACTTT. Looking up the rest from reference TRBV7-2 and TRBJ1-6 gives the full variable domain: GAGVSQSPSNKVTEKGKDVELRCDPISGHTALYWYRQSLGQGLEFLIYFQGNSAPDKSGLPSDRFSAERTGGSVSTLTIQRTQQEDSAVYLCASSRMLNRDNSPLHFGNGTRLTVT.